This T cell receptor (beta chain) is drawn from a study of cytomegalovirus exposure and HLA in healthy donors. General study findings and limits: It was likely that a cluster of highly shared sequence variants was a sequencing artifact. It was reported that the classifier diagnosed cytomegalovirus status with high specificity and sensitivity in both the original and validation cohorts.

As regards this clone: Antigen unknown.

V lost 4 bases, J lost 4 bases, and 14 bases lay in between. The CDR3 consists of 14 residues. The germline CDR1 and CDR2 sequences are SEHNR and FQNEAQ (reference sequence). Primers for the PCR totalled 60 Vbeta and 13 Jbeta. In the original workflow: In a later analysis, the count reached some 88 million unique TCR beta chains, with 10 million to 14 million shared. The protocol was immunoSEQ multiplex PCR, while the TCRdb copy is restricted to in-frame clones and leaves out a portion. V, J and clone size are taken as reported in that table, and D and trimming were inferred from the DNA itself. The table records tens of thousands of clones, 60% to 85% of them present only once.

The TCR originated in a male donor in good health and CMV-seropositive. Specimen: PBMCs. This chain uses TRBV7-9 with TRBJ2-7; D may be TRBD1 (5 bases). The CDR3 DNA reads as TGTGCCAGCAGCTACGGGCAGGGAAGTTACGAGCAGTACTTC. Its protein is CASSYGQGSYEQYF.